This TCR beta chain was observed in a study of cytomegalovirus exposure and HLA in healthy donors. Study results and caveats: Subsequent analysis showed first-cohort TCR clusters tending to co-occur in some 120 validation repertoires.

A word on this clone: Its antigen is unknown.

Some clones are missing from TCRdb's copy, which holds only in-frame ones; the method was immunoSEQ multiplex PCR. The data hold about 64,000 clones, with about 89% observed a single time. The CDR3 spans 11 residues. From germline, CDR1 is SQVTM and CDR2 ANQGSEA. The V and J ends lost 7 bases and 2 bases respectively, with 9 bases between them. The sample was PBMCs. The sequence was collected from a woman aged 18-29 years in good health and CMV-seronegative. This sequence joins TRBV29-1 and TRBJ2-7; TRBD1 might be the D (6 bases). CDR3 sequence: CSAGTTYEQYF. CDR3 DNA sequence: TGCAGCGCTGGGACAACCTACGAGCAGTACTTC.